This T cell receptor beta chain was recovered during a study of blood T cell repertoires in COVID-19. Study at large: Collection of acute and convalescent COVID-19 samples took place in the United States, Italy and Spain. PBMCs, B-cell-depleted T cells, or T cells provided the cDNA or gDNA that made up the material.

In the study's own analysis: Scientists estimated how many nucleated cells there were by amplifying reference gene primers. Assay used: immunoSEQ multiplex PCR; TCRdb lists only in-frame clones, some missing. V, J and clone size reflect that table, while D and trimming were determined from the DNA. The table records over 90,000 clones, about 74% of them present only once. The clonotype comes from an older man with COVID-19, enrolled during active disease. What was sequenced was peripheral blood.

In DNA form, the CDR3 reads TGCGCCAGCAGCTTCCTAGCGGGAGGCGCAGATACGCAGTATTTT. This translates into CASSFLAGGADTQYF. The rearrangement uses TRBV5-1 and TRBJ2-3, with 11 bases fitting TRBD2. Germline V CDR1 and CDR2: SGHRS, YFSETQ. The CDR3 length is 15 residues. Unmatched junction bases numbered 3, after V lost 2 bases and J lost 4 bases.